These T cell receptor beta chains were read from a single sample in a study of CD8+ T cells in alopecia areata. TCRdb's copy holds only in-frame clones and misses some; the assay was immunoSEQ multiplex PCR. This table has some 200,000 clones, 50% to 60% appearing once. The sample consisted of CD4+ T cells sorted from blood, taken at week 0. The receptors here all came from a human donor with alopecia areata. CDR3s include the opening cysteine and the closing phenylalanine or tryptophan. The D gene is left open where the match is weak. A row's size may be missing; if present it is once, few, many or a size class.

length	V	size	D	J	CDR3	DNA
15	TRBV2	NA	NA	TRBJ1-4	CASRRVAGSGEKLFF	TGTGCCAGCCGCCGTGTCGCAGGGTCGGGCGAAAAACTGTTTTTT
15	TRBV6-1	NA	TRBD1	TRBJ1-1	CASSPRTGMDTEAFF	TGTGCCAGCAGTCCCCGGACAGGGATGGACACTGAAGCTTTCTTT
15	TRBV5-1	NA	NA	TRBJ2-2	CASSSVTSNTGELFF	TGCGCCAGCAGCTCTGTGACTAGTAACACCGGGGAGCTGTTTTTT
14	TRBV15	NA	NA	TRBJ1-6	CATSRAGTNSPLHF	TGTGCCACCAGCCGTGCGGGAACCAATTCACCCCTCCACTTT
15	TRBV4-2	NA	TRBD1	TRBJ1-5	CASIYCGTADGSQHF	TGTGCCAGCATTTACTGCGGGACAGCGGATGGTTCCCAGCATTTT
16	TRBV9	NA	NA	TRBJ2-3	CASSVSPASNGDTQYF	TGTGCCAGCAGCGTATCCCCGGCCTCGAACGGAGATACGCAGTATTTT
15	TRBV6-1	many	NA	TRBJ2-2	CASSEAIGFTGELFF	TGTGCCAGCAGTGAAGCGATAGGGTTCACCGGGGAGCTGTTTTTT
12	TRBV29-1	NA	NA	TRBJ2-1	CSSNAGKYEQFF	TGCAGTTCCAACGCGGGTAAATATGAGCAGTTCTTC
11	TRBV29-1	few	NA	TRBJ1-4	CSVGWAEKLFF	TGCAGCGTTGGCTGGGCTGAAAAACTGTTTTTT
14	TRBV6-1	NA	TRBD2	TRBJ2-5	CASSTGTTQETQYF	TGTGCCAGCAGTACCGGGACTACCCAAGAGACCCAGTACTTC
15	TRBV25-1	once	NA	TRBJ1-2	CASSELLGIVNGYTF	TGTGCCAGCAGTGAACTGCTGGGAATTGTAAATGGCTACACCTTC
11	TRBV2	NA	NA	TRBJ2-3	CASSDLNTQYF	TGTGCCAGCAGTGACTTAAATACGCAGTATTTT
16	TRBV6-5	NA	NA	TRBJ1-6	CASSYAQSSYNSPLHF	TGTGCCAGCAGTTACGCCCAAAGCTCCTATAATTCACCCCTCCACTTT
14	TRBV2	NA	NA	TRBJ2-4	CASSAVQGKNIQYF	TGTGCCAGCAGTGCAGTACAGGGTAAAAACATTCAGTACTTC
13	TRBV5-4	NA	NA	TRBJ2-7	CASSSRRTYEQYF	TGTGCCAGCAGCTCTAGACGGACCTACGAGCAGTACTTC
17	TRBV10-3	NA	TRBD2	TRBJ2-1	CAISEPTGTSGSAVQFF	TGTGCCATCAGCGAACCCACGGGTACTAGCGGGTCCGCAGTCCAGTTCTTC
15	TRBV6-1	few	NA	TRBJ1-5	CASRTLTLGDQPQHF	TGTGCCAGCAGGACCCTGACTTTAGGGGATCAGCCCCAGCATTTT
16	TRBV15	NA	NA	TRBJ2-4	CATSREGVGILNIQYF	TGTGCCACCAGCAGAGAGGGGGTAGGCATATTAAACATTCAGTACTTC
13	TRBV27	NA	NA	TRBJ2-5	CASRAASRETQYF	TGTGCCAGCAGGGCGGCCTCAAGGGAGACCCAGTACTTC
14	TRBV5-6	NA	TRBD1	TRBJ2-7	CASSQWDRGREQYF	TGTGCCAGCAGCCAATGGGACAGGGGACGAGAGCAGTACTTC
14	TRBV15	NA	NA	TRBJ1-5	CATSRGGFGQPQHF	TGTGCCACCAGCCGGGGGGGGTTCGGTCAGCCCCAGCATTTT
12	TRBV7-2	few	NA	TRBJ1-5	CASSPGRQPQHF	TGTGCCAGCAGCCCGGGGCGCCAGCCCCAGCATTTT
16	TRBV5-1	NA	NA	TRBJ2-3	CASSLGPLARTDTQYF	TGCGCCAGCAGCTTGGGTCCATTAGCACGCACAGATACGCAGTATTTT
12	TRBV15	few	NA	TRBJ1-1	CATSHGYTEAFF	TGTGCCACCAGCCACGGGTACACTGAAGCTTTCTTT
13	TRBV29-1	few	TRBD2	TRBJ2-7	CSVVRGGDYEQYF	TGCAGCGTTGTCCGCGGGGGGGACTACGAGCAGTACTTC
15	TRBV5-1	NA	NA	TRBJ2-5	CASSSGTPNQETQYF	TGCGCCAGCAGTTCCGGGACTCCGAACCAAGAGACCCAGTACTTC
14	TRBV30	NA	NA	TRBJ1-1	CAWSVSRGVTEAFF	TGTGCCTGGAGTGTATCTCGGGGGGTCACTGAAGCTTTCTTT
19	TRBV29-1	NA	TRBD2	TRBJ2-1	CSVERASGGYPPKDNEQFF	TGCAGCGTTGAGAGGGCTAGCGGGGGTTATCCACCAAAAGACAATGAGCAGTTCTTC
14	TRBV29-1	NA	NA	TRBJ1-1	CSVGFRGARIEAFF	TGCAGCGTTGGTTTCAGGGGCGCCCGAATTGAAGCTTTCTTT
15	TRBV7-9	NA	NA	TRBJ2-3	CASSQGQPQTDTQYF	TGTGCCAGCAGCCAAGGACAGCCGCAGACAGATACGCAGTATTTT
13	TRBV2	NA	TRBD1	TRBJ2-7	CAKKQTGAGEQYF	TGTGCCAAAAAACAGACAGGGGCCGGCGAGCAGTACTTC
12	TRBV6-5	NA	NA	TRBJ2-5	CASSYPGETQYF	TGTGCCAGCAGTTACCCCGGAGAGACCCAGTACTTC
11	TRBV7-2	NA	NA	TRBJ2-7	CASSLWGEQYF	TGTGCCAGCAGCTTATGGGGGGAGCAGTACTTC